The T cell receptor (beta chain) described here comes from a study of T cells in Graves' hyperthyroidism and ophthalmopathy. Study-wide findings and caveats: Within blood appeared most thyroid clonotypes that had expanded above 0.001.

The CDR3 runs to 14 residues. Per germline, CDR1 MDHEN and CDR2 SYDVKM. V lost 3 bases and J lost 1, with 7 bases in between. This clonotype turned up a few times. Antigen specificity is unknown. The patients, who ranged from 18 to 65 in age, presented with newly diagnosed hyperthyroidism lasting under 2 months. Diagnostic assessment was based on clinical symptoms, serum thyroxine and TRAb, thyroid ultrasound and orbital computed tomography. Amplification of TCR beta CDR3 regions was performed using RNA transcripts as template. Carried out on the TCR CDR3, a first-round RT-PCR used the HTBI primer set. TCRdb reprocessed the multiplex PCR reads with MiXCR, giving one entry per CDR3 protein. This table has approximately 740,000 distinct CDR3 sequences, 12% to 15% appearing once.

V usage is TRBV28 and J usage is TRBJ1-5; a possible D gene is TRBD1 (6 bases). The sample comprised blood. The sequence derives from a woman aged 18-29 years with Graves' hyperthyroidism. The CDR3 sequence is CASSFDRSNQPQHF. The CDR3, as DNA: TGTGCCAGCAGTTTCGACAGGAGCAATCAGCCCCAGCATTTT.